A single sample gave rise to the 4 T cell receptor beta chains below, sequenced in a study of T cell changes during pregnancy in multiple sclerosis. TCRdb's copy holds only in-frame clones and misses some; the assay was immunoSEQ multiplex PCR. The sample holds approximately 50,000 clones, roughly 94% seen once. The source material was CD4+ T cells from peripheral blood mononuclear cells, sampled in the third trimester of pregnancy. The receptors stem from a female donor with multiple sclerosis, enrolled in a pregnancy study.

The gene calls are TRBV30 and TRBJ2-3, with a weak D call TRBD1 (6 bases). V lost 0 bases and J lost 1, with 17 bases in between. The CDR3 consists of 17 residues. CDR1 and CDR2 from the germline V gene are GTSNPN and SVGIG (reference sequence). Written as DNA, the CDR3 is TGTGCCTGGAGTGTAAGGGGGTACGGATCTGGCACAGATACGCAGTATTTT. Translated, it gives CAWSVRGYGSGTDTQYF.

This clone has a single count. This chain connects TRBV18 to TRBJ1-4; 11 bases agree with TRBD1. This CDR3 is built from 17 residues. V shed 4 bases, J shed 6 bases, and the junction held 10 bases outside the gene matches. The germline gives CDR1 KGHSH, CDR2 LQKENI. The CDR3, as DNA: TGTGCCAGCTCACGGATTAAAAGGACAGGGGGCGATGAAAAACTGTTTTTT. Its translation: CASSRIKRTGGDEKLFF.

The chain couples TRBV5-1 to TRBJ2-1; 13 bases are shared with TRBD2. Germline V lookup: CDR1 SGHRS, CDR2 YFSETQ. J lost 4 bases, V lost 2 bases, and 9 bases had no gene match. This CDR3 spans 18 amino acids. CDR3: CASSLLEPGLAGYNEQFF. CDR3 DNA: TGCGCCAGCAGCTTACTAGAACCGGGACTAGCGGGATACAATGAGCAGTTCTTC.

CDR3 coding DNA: TGCGCCAGCAGCCAAGTTAAGATCAGATATCAGCCCCAGCATTTT. It encodes CASSQVKIRYQPQHF. The chain couples TRBV4-3 to TRBJ1-5, with D uncertain. The V end lost 1 base, the J end lost 5 bases, and 12 bases lay between the germline ends. The CDR3 contains 15 residues. From germline, CDR1 is LGHNA and CDR2 YSLEER.